These 5 T cell receptor beta chains were sequenced from one sample in a study of cytomegalovirus exposure and HLA in healthy donors. TCRdb keeps only in-frame clones here, not all; method: immunoSEQ multiplex PCR. The sample holds about 120,000 clones; approximately 85% are singletons and the top ten take nearly 5%. Specimen: PBMCs. The source of these receptors is a man in his late teens or twenties in good health and CMV-seronegative.

The rearrangement links TRBV9 to TRBJ2-7, with 11 bases identical to TRBD1. The CDR3 is made up of 16 amino acids. Germline CDR1 reads SGDLS; CDR2 reads YYNGEE. Trimming removed 0 bases from V and 3 bases from J; junction bases left unmatched: 5. CDR3 in amino acids: CASSVVGGQGVYEQYF. The DNA for the CDR3 is TGTGCCAGCAGCGTAGTGGGGGGACAGGGGGTCTACGAGCAGTACTTC.

CDR3 loop: CAISESTGGGNTIYF. The CDR3, as DNA: TGTGCCATCAGTGAGTCGACAGGAGGAGGAAACACCATATATTTT. The genes are TRBV10-3 and TRBJ1-3; perhaps TRBD1 as D (6 bases). V lost 0 bases to trimming and J lost 4 bases, with 10 bases between them. CDR3 length equals 15 residues. Germline V gives CDR1 ENHRY, CDR2 SYGVKD.

The chain uses TRBV29-1 and TRBJ2-3; D gene ambiguous. Germline V CDR1 and CDR2: SQVTM, ANQGSEA. V lost 2 bases to trimming and J lost 7 bases, with 19 bases between them. This CDR3 contains 15 residues. CDR3 nucleotides: TGCAGCGTTGAACCCCCGGGTACCCCAAAAAATACGCAGTATTTT. Residues: CSVEPPGTPKNTQYF.

This rearrangement joins TRBV6-4 to TRBJ2-7; the match to TRBD2 covers 14 bases. CDR3 length: 14 amino acids. V lost 2 bases, J lost 6 bases, and 0 bases stayed unmatched. CDR1 MRHNA and CDR2 SNTAGT come from the germline V gene. The CDR3 sequence is CASSDGTSGSEQYF. Here the CDR3 DNA reads TGTGCCAGCAGTGACGGGACTAGCGGGAGCGAGCAGTACTTC.

This chain links TRBV19 with TRBJ2-3, with TRBD2 matching 7 bases. CDR3 length: 15 residues. Germline CDR1 is LNHDA and CDR2 is SQIVND (reference sequence). V shed 3 bases, J shed 1 base, and the junction held 4 bases outside the gene matches. The CDR3 reads CASSIGSGGTDTQYF. The CDR3 coding sequence is TGTGCCAGTAGTATTGGGAGCGGGGGCACAGATACGCAGTATTTT.